This T cell receptor beta chain was identified during a study of metastatic and nonmetastatic thyroid tumors. Across the whole study: It was across blood and tumor or nodule tissue from malignant and benign thyroid patients that repertoires were compared.

TCRdb reanalyzed the PCR reads via MiXCR. The profile shows about 15,000 clones, over 25% of them singletons. Prior to thyroid surgery, none of the patients had received any treatment. This CDR3 is 15 amino acids long. Germline-derived CDR1 and CDR2 are ENHRY and SYGVKD. V shed 5 bases and J shed 0 bases, with 13 bases lying between them. The sequenced material came from tumor tissue. The V gene is TRBV10-3, the J gene TRBJ1-1; tentative D call: TRBD1 (5 bases). The receptor's source is a female donor with papillary thyroid cancer or a benign thyroid nodule (not recorded which). Some clones in this sample may be carry-over from other donors' samples. Here the CDR3 reads CAISKTEKMNTEAFF. The DNA of the CDR3 is TGTGCCATCAGTAAGACAGAAAAAATGAACACTGAAGCTTTCTTT.